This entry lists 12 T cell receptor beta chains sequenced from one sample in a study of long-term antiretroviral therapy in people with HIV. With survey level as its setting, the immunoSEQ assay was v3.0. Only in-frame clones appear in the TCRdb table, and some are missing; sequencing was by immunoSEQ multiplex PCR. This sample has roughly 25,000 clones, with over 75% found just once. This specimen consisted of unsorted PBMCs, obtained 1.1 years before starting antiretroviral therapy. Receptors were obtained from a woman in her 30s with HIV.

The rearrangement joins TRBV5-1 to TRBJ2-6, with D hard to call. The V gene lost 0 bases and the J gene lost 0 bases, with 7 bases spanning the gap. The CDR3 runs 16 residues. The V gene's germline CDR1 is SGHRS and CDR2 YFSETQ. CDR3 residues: CASSLESNSGANVLTF. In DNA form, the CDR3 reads TGCGCCAGCAGCTTGGAAAGTAACTCTGGGGCCAACGTCCTGACTTTC.

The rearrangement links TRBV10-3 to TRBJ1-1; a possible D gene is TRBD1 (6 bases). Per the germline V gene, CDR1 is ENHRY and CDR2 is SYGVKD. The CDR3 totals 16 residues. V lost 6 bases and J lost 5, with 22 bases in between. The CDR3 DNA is TGTGCCATCAGCGCAACCGCAACAGGGAAGCAGACTGAAGCTTTCTTT. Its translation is CAISATATGKQTEAFF.

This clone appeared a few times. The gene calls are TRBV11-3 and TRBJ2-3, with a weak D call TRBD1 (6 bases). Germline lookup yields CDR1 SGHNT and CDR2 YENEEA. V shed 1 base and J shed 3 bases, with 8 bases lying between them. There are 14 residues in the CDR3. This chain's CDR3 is CASSLGQATDTQYF. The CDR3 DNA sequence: TGTGCCAGCAGCTTAGGACAGGCGACAGATACGCAGTATTTT.

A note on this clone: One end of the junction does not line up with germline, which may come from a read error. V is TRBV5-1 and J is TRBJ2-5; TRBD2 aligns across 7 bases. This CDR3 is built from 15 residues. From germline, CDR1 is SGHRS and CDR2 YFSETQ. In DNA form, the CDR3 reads TGCGCCAGCAGCTTGATTGCGGGGGTACAAGGGACCCAGTACTTC. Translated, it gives CASSLIAGVQGTQYF.

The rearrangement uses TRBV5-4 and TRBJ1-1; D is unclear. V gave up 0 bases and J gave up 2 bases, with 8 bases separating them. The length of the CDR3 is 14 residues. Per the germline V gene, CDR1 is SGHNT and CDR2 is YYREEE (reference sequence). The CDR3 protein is CASSLVRENTEAFF. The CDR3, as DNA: TGTGCCAGCAGCTTGGTGAGGGAAAACACTGAAGCTTTCTTT.

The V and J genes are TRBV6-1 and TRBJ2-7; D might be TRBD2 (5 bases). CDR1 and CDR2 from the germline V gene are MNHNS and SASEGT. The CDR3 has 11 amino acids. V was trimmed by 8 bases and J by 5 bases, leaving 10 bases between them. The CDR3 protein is CASGGLHEQYV. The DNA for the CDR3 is TGTGCCAGCGGAGGACTCCACGAGCAGTACGTC.

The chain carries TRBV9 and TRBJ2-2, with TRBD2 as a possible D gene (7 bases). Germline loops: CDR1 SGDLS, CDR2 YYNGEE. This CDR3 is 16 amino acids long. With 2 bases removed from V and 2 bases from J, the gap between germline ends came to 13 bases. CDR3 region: CASSVGRGGNTGELFF. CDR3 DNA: TGTGCCAGCAGCGTGGGAAGGGGGGGTAACACCGGGGAGCTGTTTTTT.

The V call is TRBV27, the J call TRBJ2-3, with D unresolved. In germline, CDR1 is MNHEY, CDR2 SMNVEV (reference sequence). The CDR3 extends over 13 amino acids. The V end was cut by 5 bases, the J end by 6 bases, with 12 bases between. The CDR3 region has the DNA TGTGCCAGCAGTCGGAGTGCCCGGGATACGCAGTATTTT. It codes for CASSRSARDTQYF.

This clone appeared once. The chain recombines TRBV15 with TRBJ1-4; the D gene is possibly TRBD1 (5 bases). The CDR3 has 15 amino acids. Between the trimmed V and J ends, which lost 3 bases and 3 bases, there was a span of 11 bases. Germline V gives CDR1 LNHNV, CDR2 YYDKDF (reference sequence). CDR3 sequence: CATSSQGGPNEKLFF. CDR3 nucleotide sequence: TGTGCCACCAGCAGTCAGGGCGGCCCTAATGAAAAACTGTTTTTT.

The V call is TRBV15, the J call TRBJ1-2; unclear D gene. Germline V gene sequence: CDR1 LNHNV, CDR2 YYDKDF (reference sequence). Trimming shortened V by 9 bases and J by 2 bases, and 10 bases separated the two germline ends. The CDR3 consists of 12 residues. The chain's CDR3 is CATVDINYGYTF. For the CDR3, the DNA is TGTGCCACTGTCGACATCAACTATGGCTACACCTTC.

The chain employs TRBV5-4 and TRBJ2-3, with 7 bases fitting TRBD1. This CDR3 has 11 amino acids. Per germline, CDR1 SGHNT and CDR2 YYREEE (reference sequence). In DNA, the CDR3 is TGTGTATTACAGGGGCAAGATACGCAGTATTTT. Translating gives CVLQGQDTQYF.

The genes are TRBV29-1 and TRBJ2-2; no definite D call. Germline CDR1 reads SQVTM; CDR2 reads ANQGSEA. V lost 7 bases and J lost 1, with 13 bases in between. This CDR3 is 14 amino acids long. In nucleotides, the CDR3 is TGCAGCGCCCGAGGCCCAGGGAACACCGGGGAGCTGTTTTTT. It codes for CSARGPGNTGELFF.